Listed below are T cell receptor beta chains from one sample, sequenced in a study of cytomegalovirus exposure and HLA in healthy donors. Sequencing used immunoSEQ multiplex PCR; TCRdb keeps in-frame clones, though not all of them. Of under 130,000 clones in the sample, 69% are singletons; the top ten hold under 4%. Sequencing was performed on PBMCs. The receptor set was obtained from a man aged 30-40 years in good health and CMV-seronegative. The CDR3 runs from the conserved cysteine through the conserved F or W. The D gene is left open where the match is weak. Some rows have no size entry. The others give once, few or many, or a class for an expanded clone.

TGTGCCAGCAGCCAAGTAGGGGCCGGGGGTCAAAATTCACCCCTCCACTTT	CASSQVGAGGQNSPLHF	TRBV4-2	TRBJ1-6	.	.
TGCGCCAGCAGCTTGGCAGGGCCGCGCACAGATACGCAGTATTTT	CASSLAGPRTDTQYF	TRBV5-1	TRBJ2-3	.	.
TGTGCCAGCAGCTTGTTGCTAGCCCCAGGGACCCAGTACTTC	CASSLLLAPGTQYF	TRBV5-4	TRBJ2-5	.	.
TGTGCCAGCAGCCAAGAGGGAGCGACTAGCACAGATACGCAGTATTTT	CASSQEGATSTDTQYF	TRBV4-2	TRBJ2-3	.	once
TGTGCCAGTAGTATCAGGGGGCTAGTATCCTCTGAAGCTTTCTTT	CASSIRGLVSSEAFF	TRBV19	TRBJ1-1	TRBD1	.
TGTGCCAGCAGCTTGGGTGCGGACACCTACGAGCAGTACTTC	CASSLGADTYEQYF	TRBV5-4	TRBJ2-7	.	.
TGCGCCAGCAGCTCGGGACAGGGTAATGAAAAACTGTTTTTT	CASSSGQGNEKLFF	TRBV5-1	TRBJ1-4	TRBD1	few
TGCGCCAGCAGCACGACAGGGTCTGGTGACGAGCAGTACTTC	CASSTTGSGDEQYF	TRBV5-1	TRBJ2-7	TRBD1	.
TGTGCCAGCACCATCCCGCCGGGGGAGCAGTACTTC	CASTIPPGEQYF	TRBV11-2	TRBJ2-7	.	once
TGTGCCAGCAGCCAGGGAAAGGGGCCCTACGAGCAGTACTTC	CASSQGKGPYEQYF	TRBV7-2	TRBJ2-7	.	few
TGTGCTAGTGGTTTGTCACGGGGATATGGAGGGGAACAGCCCCAGCATTTT	CASGLSRGYGGEQPQHF	TRBV12-5	TRBJ1-5	.	.
TGTGCCAGTAGTATAAATACGGCGGAGCCCCAGCATTTT	CASSINTAEPQHF	TRBV19	TRBJ1-5	.	.
TGTGCCAGTAGTAGGATCGACTCGAACACTGAAGCTTTCTTT	CASSRIDSNTEAFF	TRBV19	TRBJ1-1	.	.
TGTGCCAGTAGTGCCCGGGACAGGGGCCGTCGCACGGGGGTCGAGCAGTACTTC	CASSARDRGRRTGVEQYF	TRBV19	TRBJ2-7	TRBD1	.
TGTGCCAGCAGCCCAGGGCGGAACTATGGCTACACCTTC	CASSPGRNYGYTF	TRBV16	TRBJ1-2	.	few
TGTGCCAGCAGCTTAGTTGGGGGCGCATCGACTGAAGCTTTCTTT	CASSLVGGASTEAFF	TRBV7-6	TRBJ1-1	.	.
TGTGCCAGCAGCTTGGGAGCGGAGGGGACCCAGTACTTC	CASSLGAEGTQYF	TRBV5-5	TRBJ2-5	.	few
TGTGCCAGCAGTTACGACAGCCGAATAGGATACGAGCAGTACTTC	CASSYDSRIGYEQYF	TRBV6-5	TRBJ2-7	.	.
TGTGCCAGCAGCCTAGTCGGGGGTGAGCAGTTCTTC	CASSLVGGEQFF	TRBV7-8	TRBJ2-1	.	.
TGTGCCAGCAGCCCCGGGACTAGGTCCCACGAGCAGTACTTC	CASSPGTRSHEQYF	TRBV7-9	TRBJ2-7	TRBD2	.
TGCAGCGCCAAGGGGTCTACGGGAAAACTGTTTTTT	CSAKGSTGKLFF	TRBV29-1	TRBJ1-4	.	.
TGTGCCAGCAGCAGCGGGGGGACAGGGGGGCAGACCCGGTACTTC	CASSSGGTGGQTRYF	TRBV6-1	TRBJ2-5	TRBD1	.
TGTGCCAGCTCACCTAGCCACTCATACAATGAGCAGTTCTTC	CASSPSHSYNEQFF	TRBV18	TRBJ2-1	.	.
TGTGCCAGCAGACCCGGACAGGGGGCTCAGGATGAGCAGTTCTTC	CASRPGQGAQDEQFF	TRBV4-2	TRBJ2-1	TRBD1	.
TGTGCCACCAGCAGTTCGCGACTAGCGGGAGACTCAGATACGCAGTATTTT	CATSSSRLAGDSDTQYF	TRBV15	TRBJ2-3	TRBD2	.
TGTGCCAGCAGCCCTCGGGGAGGCGAGCGGGGGACCTACGAGCAGTACTTC	CASSPRGGERGTYEQYF	TRBV7-2	TRBJ2-7	TRBD2	.
TGTGCCAGCTCACCACTGGAAAGGGGGCGAGAGAACACTGAAGCTTTCTTT	CASSPLERGRENTEAFF	TRBV18	TRBJ1-1	TRBD1	.
TGTGCCAGCAGTGTCCGGGGGTCCGGGGAGACCCAGTACTTC	CASSVRGSGETQYF	TRBV6-5	TRBJ2-5	.	.
TGTGCCACGCAGGGGTCTGGAAACACCATATATTTT	CATQGSGNTIYF	TRBV6-5	TRBJ1-3	.	.
TGTGCCAGCAGCCGACAACTAGCGGGAGCAGGCAATGAGCAGTTCTTC	CASSRQLAGAGNEQFF	TRBV5-6	TRBJ2-1	TRBD2	.
TGTGCCTGGAGTCTCATAAGCGGGAGTGGTTTAGAGCAGTACTTC	CAWSLISGSGLEQYF	TRBV30	TRBJ2-7	TRBD2	.
TGCGCCAGCAGCGAGGGAACAGGGGGGAACATTCAGTACTTC	CASSEGTGGNIQYF	TRBV5-1	TRBJ2-4	TRBD1	.
TGTGCCAGTAGTAGGACTCAGTGGATGTACGAGCAGTACTTC	CASSRTQWMYEQYF	TRBV19	TRBJ2-7	.	.
TGTGCCAGCAGCCCACGGACTAGCGGCTACACCGGGGAGCTGTTTTTT	CASSPRTSGYTGELFF	TRBV4-2	TRBJ2-2	TRBD2	.
TGTGCCAGCAGCTTGGTCGGGTCAGGGAAAGTGCAGCCCCAGCATTTT	CASSLVGSGKVQPQHF	TRBV5-8	TRBJ1-5	.	.
TGTGCCAGTAGTATAGGCGGGACTAGCTTTCGGGGGACCCAGTACTTC	CASSIGGTSFRGTQYF	TRBV19	TRBJ2-5	TRBD2	.
TGTGCCAGCAGCCAAGCACTAGCGGGATCCTACGAGCAGTACTTC	CASSQALAGSYEQYF	TRBV14	TRBJ2-7	TRBD2	.
TGTGCCAGCAGCCCAGCACAGGGGTTGGCCTACGAGCAGTACTTC	CASSPAQGLAYEQYF	TRBV9	TRBJ2-7	TRBD1	.
TGTGCCAGCAGCCAGGCCCGAACTGGGACTGAAGCTTTCTTT	CASSQARTGTEAFF	TRBV7-2	TRBJ1-1	.	.
TGTGCCAGCAGCATAAGGACAGGGGGTTTCACTGAAGCTTTCTTT	CASSIRTGGFTEAFF	TRBV5-8	TRBJ1-1	TRBD1	few